A selection of T cell receptor beta chains follows, all from one sample in a study of blood T cell repertoires in COVID-19. This table comes from immunoSEQ multiplex PCR, and its TCRdb copy is limited to in-frame clones, with some not included. The sample has a few hundred thousand clones; 85% to 90% are singletons. Input material: peripheral blood. All receptors derive from a woman aged 60-75 years with COVID-19, enrolled during active disease. CDR3s include the opening cysteine and the closing phenylalanine or tryptophan. Fields, in order: J gene, V gene, D gene, clone size, CDR3 protein, CDR3 DNA. A D gene is named only where the DNA matches it firmly. Some rows have no size entry. The others give once, few or many, or a class for an expanded clone.

>TRBJ2-7|TRBV4-3|TRBD2|NA
CASSPGLAGPYEQYF
TGCGCCAGCAGCCCTGGACTAGCGGGCCCCTACGAGCAGTACTTC
>TRBJ1-2|TRBV7-2|NA|few
CASVLNWGHGGYTF
TGTGCCAGCGTACTGAACTGGGGCCACGGGGGCTACACCTTC
>TRBJ2-1|TRBV7-9|TRBD2|NA
CASSLVGAGLAGGEQFF
TGTGCCAGCAGCTTAGTCGGGGCGGGACTAGCGGGAGGTGAGCAGTTCTTC
>TRBJ2-4|TRBV5-1|NA|NA
CASSPDGLNIQYF
TGCGCCAGCAGCCCGGACGGACTAAACATTCAGTACTTC
>TRBJ2-1|TRBV19|TRBD2|NA
CASSWGLADNEQFF
TGTGCCAGTAGTTGGGGACTAGCGGACAATGAGCAGTTCTTC
>TRBJ2-4|TRBV28|NA|NA
CASQGSVEGYIQYF
TGTGCCAGCCAGGGATCCGTCGAAGGGTACATTCAGTACTTC
>TRBJ1-1|TRBV5-4|NA|NA
CASRAGPPGYGEAFF
TGTGCCAGCAGGGCCGGGCCCCCGGGGTACGGTGAAGCTTTCTTT
>TRBJ2-5|TRBV19|NA|NA
CASSTGQLETQYF
TGTGCCAGTAGTACTGGACAGCTGGAGACCCAGTACTTC
>TRBJ2-3|TRBV24-1|NA|once
CATSDNRGTDTQYF
TGTGCCACCAGTGATAACCGGGGCACAGATACGCAGTATTTT
>TRBJ2-1|TRBV5-1|TRBD2|once
CASSLVFGAGAYNEQFF
TGCGCCAGCAGCTTGGTGTTTGGGGCGGGGGCCTACAATGAGCAGTTCTTC
>TRBJ1-5|TRBV7-9|TRBD1|once
CASNSGTGEGSSQPQHF
TGTGCCAGCAACTCCGGGACAGGGGAAGGTAGTAGTCAGCCCCAGCATTTT
>TRBJ2-1|TRBV10-2|TRBD2|NA
CASSESTSGISYNEQFF
TGCGCCAGCAGTGAGTCGACTAGCGGGATATCCTACAATGAGCAGTTCTTC
>TRBJ2-7|TRBV28|TRBD2|NA
CASSLGGRADYEQYF
TGTGCCAGCAGTTTAGGTGGGAGGGCGGACTACGAGCAGTACTTC
>TRBJ2-2|TRBV7-6|TRBD2|NA
CASSLRGDTSGSTNTGELFF
TGTGCCAGCAGCTTAAGAGGGGACACTAGCGGGAGTACAAACACCGGGGAGCTGTTTTTT
>TRBJ2-5|TRBV5-4|TRBD1|NA
CASSPIARDSETQYF
TGTGCCAGCAGCCCGATTGCAAGGGACAGCGAGACCCAGTACTTC
>TRBJ1-6|TRBV7-9|NA|NA
CASSLGGGMNSPLHF
TGTGCCAGCAGCTTAGGGGGGGGGATGAATTCACCCCTCCACTTT
>TRBJ1-1|TRBV5-1|NA|NA
CASSPATLNTEAFF
TGCGCCAGCAGCCCCGCGACTCTGAACACTGAAGCTTTCTTT